This T cell receptor (beta chain) was obtained from a study of cytomegalovirus exposure and HLA in healthy donors. Background on the study: Out of fewer than 400 genotyped donors, less than 90% belonged to the Caucasian-associated ancestry cluster. The study, taken as a whole, reports: Because they were indistinguishable, some V segments, including TRBV6-2 and TRBV6-3, were excluded. Some highly shared sequence variants likely arose as a pipeline artifact. The availability of immune exposure information extended only to CMV serostatus.

CDR3 length: 15 amino acids. V was shortened by 7 bases and J by 4 bases, with 17 bases between the two germline ends. Germline loops: CDR1 LNHDA, CDR2 SQIVND (reference sequence). The PCR ran on 60 Vbeta and 13 Jbeta primers. Sequenced by immunoSEQ multiplex PCR; TCRdb stores in-frame clones only, minus some. Found here are over 150,000 clones, roughly 83% of them singletons; the top ten hold approximately 8%. This clone occurred many times. Antigen specificity is unknown. V gene TRBV19 combines with J gene TRBJ2-1; no reliable D call. Material: PBMCs. This TCR derives from a young man in good health and CMV-seropositive. Here the CDR3 reads CASNYLTGSYNEQFF. The CDR3 bases are TGTGCCAGTAACTACCTCACGGGTTCTTACAATGAGCAGTTCTTC. Using reference TRBV19 and TRBJ2-1 for the parts outside the CDR3, the full variable domain is DGGITQSPKYLFRKEGQNVTLSCEQNLNHDAMYWYRQDPGQGLRLIYYSQIVNDFQKGDIAEGYSVSREKKESFPLTVTSAQKNPTAFYLCASNYLTGSYNEQFFGPGTRLTVL.